The following is a T cell receptor beta chain sequence with its context. Using a J-beta primer mix together with a sample-barcoded 5' primer, a second PCR was run for roughly 6 to 11 cycles. TCRdb analysed the 5' RACE reads with MiXCR anew, one entry per CDR3 protein. The sample lists some 750,000 distinct CDR3 sequences; 22% were seen once. The data were obtained in a study of blood T cells in healthy people across ages. The CDR3 loop spans 12 amino acids. Germline V lookup: CDR1 MNHEY, CDR2 SVGEGT. The ends were cut back, 0 bases at V and 9 bases at J, with 6 bases in the middle. The material sequenced was blood. The TCR sequence derives from a man aged 70-80 years in good health. V gene TRBV6-2 or TRBV6-3 combines with J gene TRBJ2-1; D call uncertain. DNA for the CDR3: TGTGCCAGCAGTTACTCAATGAGTGAGCAGTTCTTC. Its translation: CASSYSMSEQFF.